The 28 T cell receptor beta chains given below trace back to one sample, sequenced in a study of identifying expanded T cells in peripheral blood. This table comes from immunoSEQ multiplex PCR, and its TCRdb copy is limited to in-frame clones, with some not included. The sample contains 91,000 or so clones, 85% to 90% of which appear only once. Sequencing used blood. All receptors derive from a person between 18 and 70 years old in good health.

The rearrangement links TRBV21-1 to TRBJ1-3; TRBD1, as called in the table, went unchecked against the DNA. TRBV21-1 is flagged as a pseudogene. The length of the CDR3 is 17 residues. CDR3: CASSKGQGQGEIITIYF. DNA for the CDR3: TGTGCCAGCAGCAAAGGTCAGGGACAGGGGGAGATTATCACCATATATTTT.

This clone showed up just a few times. This chain links TRBV4-3 with TRBJ2-5, with 11 nucleotides matching TRBD1. The CDR3 has 16 residues. Germline V gene lookup returns CDR1 LGHNA and CDR2 YSLEER. The ends lost 0 bases at V and 5 bases at J; junction bases unmatched: 5. CDR3 sequence (DNA): TGCGCCAGCAGCCAAGATTGGGGGACAGGGGGGGAGACCCAGTACTTC. Protein: CASSQDWGTGGETQYF.

The chain employs TRBV5-1 and TRBJ2-7; weak D call: TRBD2 (6 bases). Germline assignment: CDR1 SGHRS and CDR2 YFSETQ. Trimming removed 0 bases at V and 4 bases at J, with 17 bases between. This CDR3 region has 16 residues. CDR3 DNA sequence: TGCGCCAGCAGCTTGGGTTGGGCAGGGAGGATGTACGAGCAGTACTTC. Translating gives CASSLGWAGRMYEQYF.

The chain uses TRBV6-4 and TRBJ2-2, with TRBD1 matching over 8 bases. Germline loops: CDR1 MRHNA, CDR2 SNTAGT. There are 14 residues in the CDR3. Germline trimming cut 2 bases from V and 4 bases from J; bases unmatched to any gene: 0. CDR3 DNA: TGTGCCAGCAGTGACGGACAGGGCACCGGGGAGCTGTTTTTT. The encoded protein is CASSDGQGTGELFF.

This sequence joins TRBV5-6 and TRBJ1-2; 8 bases are a match to TRBD1. Germline lookup yields CDR1 SGHDT and CDR2 YYEEEE. V gave up 4 bases and J gave up 4 bases; unmatched junction bases: 3. The CDR3 has 13 amino acids. CDR3 coding DNA: TGTGCCAGCAGCCCCGGGACAGGCTATGGCTACACCTTC. Amino acids: CASSPGTGYGYTF.

This sequence joins TRBV5-1 and TRBJ1-3, with TRBD1 identical over 7 bases. The J segment lost 7 bases and the V segment lost 2 bases, leaving 12 bases of the junction unmatched. The CDR3 length is 16 residues. Germline V lookup: CDR1 SGHRS, CDR2 YFSETQ. The CDR3 protein is CASSFSHGTVSNTIYF. As DNA, the CDR3 is TGCGCCAGCAGCTTTTCCCACGGGACAGTCAGTAACACCATATATTTT.

This clone was counted a few times. The CDR3: CASSQDLKYEQYF. The CDR3, as DNA: TGCGCCAGCAGCCAAGATCTCAAGTACGAGCAGTACTTC. The chain has TRBV4-1 and TRBJ2-7; D gene uncertain. Trimming cost V 0 bases and J 4 bases, with 7 bases left between them. CDR1 is MGHRA, CDR2 YSYEKL, per germline. The CDR3 length is 13 residues.

The chain recombines TRBV6-1 with TRBJ2-6; D uncertain. This CDR3 is built from 11 residues. CDR1 is MNHNS and CDR2 is SASEGT in the germline V gene. V shed 6 bases and J shed 4 bases, with 1 base lying between them. The CDR3 sequence: CASSGANVLTF. The CDR3 DNA reads as TGTGCCAGCAGCGGGGCCAACGTCCTGACTTTC.

The V gene is TRBV11-1, the J gene TRBJ2-3; no definite D call. The CDR3 covers 13 residues. Trimming removed 5 bases from V and 2 bases from J, with 8 bases in between. Germline assignment: CDR1 SGHAT and CDR2 FQDESV (reference sequence). CDR3 nucleotides: TGTGCCAGCAGCCCGAGTTACACAGATACGCAGTATTTT. This translates into CASSPSYTDTQYF.

V and J are TRBV29-1 and TRBJ1-2; D is possibly TRBD1 (6 bases). The germline V gene encodes CDR1 SQVTM and CDR2 ANQGSEA. This CDR3 contains 13 residues. Between the trimmed V and J ends, which lost 7 bases and 0 bases, there was a span of 12 bases. In DNA form, the CDR3 reads TGCAGCGCCCTCCGGACAGCTAACTATGGCTACACCTTC. Translated: CSALRTANYGYTF.

V is TRBV23-1 and J is TRBJ2-5; 8 nucleotides match TRBD1. TRBV23-1 is assigned to the ORF class and has an uncertain function. The CDR3 consists of 17 residues. J was trimmed by 0 bases and V by 0 bases; bases with no gene match: 6. The CDR3 loop is CASSQSGTGTNQETQYF. The CDR3 region has the DNA TGCGCCAGCAGTCAATCTGGGACAGGTACTAACCAAGAGACCCAGTACTTC.

The chain recombines TRBV11-2 with TRBJ2-2; tentatively, D is TRBD2 (5 bases). V shed 2 bases and J shed 5 bases, with 12 bases lying between them. CDR3 size: 15 residues. From germline, CDR1 is SGHAT and CDR2 FQNNGV. In nucleotides, the CDR3 is TGTGCCAGCAGCTTACAAACGGGAAGAACCGGGGAGCTGTTTTTT. Its protein is CASSLQTGRTGELFF.

V gene TRBV6-1 combines with J gene TRBJ1-5; 7 bases map to TRBD1. CDR1 and CDR2 (germline): MNHNS, SASEGT. The V segment lost 4 bases and the J segment 3 bases; nucleotides outside the gene matches: 6. This CDR3 comprises 15 residues. DNA for the CDR3: TGTGCCAGCAGTGTACTAACAGGGGTCAATCAGCCCCAGCATTTT. As protein: CASSVLTGVNQPQHF.

This clone has a single count. V is TRBV7-2 and J is TRBJ2-3, with a tentative D call TRBD2 (5 bases). Germline V gene data show CDR1 as SGHTA and CDR2 as FQGNSA. The CDR3 covers 16 residues. Trimming pared 0 bases from V and 6 bases from J, leaving 16 bases between. This CDR3 is CASSLALGSRKDTQYF. DNA for the CDR3: TGTGCCAGCAGCTTAGCGTTGGGGAGTCGTAAGGATACGCAGTATTTT.

This chain uses TRBV28 with TRBJ2-1; TRBD2 matches 15 bases. In germline, CDR1 is MDHEN, CDR2 SYDVKM. V dropped 6 bases and J dropped 7; count of bases not matched to a gene: 4. This CDR3 is built from 15 residues. The CDR3 DNA reads as TGTGCCAGCAGCCCGGGACTAGCGGGAGGAAATGAGCAGTTCTTC. Its protein is CASSPGLAGGNEQFF.

With respect to this clone: The sample holds other DNA sequences that translate to the same CDR3. This chain joins TRBV6-4 and TRBJ2-1; 9 bases fit TRBD1. Per the germline V gene, CDR1 is MRHNA and CDR2 is SNTAGT. CDR3 length: 15 amino acids. Trimming took 0 bases from V and 3 from J; bases not matched to a gene: 0. CDR3 loop: CASSDSTGGYNEQFF. CDR3 bases: TGTGCCAGCAGTGACTCGACAGGGGGCTACAATGAGCAGTTCTTC.

The chain has TRBV10-1 and TRBJ2-3; D is ambiguous. This CDR3 is built from 12 residues. CDR1 and CDR2 (germline): WNHNN, SYGVQD (reference sequence). Deletions cut 10 bases from V and 2 bases from J, with 10 bases between. The CDR3 region is CAKPLYTDTQYF. DNA for the CDR3: TGCGCCAAGCCTCTTTACACAGATACGCAGTATTTT.

The V call is TRBV19, the J call TRBJ1-5; no clear D gene. Trimming removed 2 bases from V and 4 bases from J, with 12 bases in between. The CDR3 is made up of 15 amino acids. Germline V lookup: CDR1 LNHDA, CDR2 SQIVND (reference sequence). CDR3 region: CASSILQRINQPQHF. In DNA form, the CDR3 reads TGTGCCAGTAGTATACTTCAGAGGATAAATCAGCCCCAGCATTTT. The full variable domain, completed using reference TRBV19 and TRBJ1-5, is DGGITQSPKYLFRKEGQNVTLSCEQNLNHDAMYWYRQDPGQGLRLIYYSQIVNDFQKGDIAEGYSVSREKKESFPLTVTSAQKNPTAFYLCASSILQRINQPQHFGDGTRLSIL.

This clone was picked up one time. V gene TRBV19 combines with J gene TRBJ2-7, with 11 bases that match TRBD2. The CDR3 has 15 amino acids. With V trimmed by 4 bases and J by 6 bases, 8 bases remained unmatched. Germline V gene data show CDR1 as LNHDA and CDR2 as SQIVND (reference sequence). CDR3 DNA sequence: TGTGCCAGTAGTACCACTAGCGGGAGTAATGGCGAGCAGTACTTC. Its translation: CASSTTSGSNGEQYF.

The chain recombines TRBV7-2 with TRBJ2-1; D ambiguous. V shed 1 base and J shed 2 bases, with 15 bases lying between them. The V gene's germline CDR1 is SGHTA and CDR2 FQGNSA. CDR3 length equals 17 residues. CDR3 sequence (DNA): TGTGCCAGCAGCTTAGTTCCTCACGGATCGACCTACAATGAGCAGTTCTTC. Its protein product is CASSLVPHGSTYNEQFF.

This sequence joins TRBV4-3 and TRBJ2-7; 7 bases match TRBD2. Trimming removed 1 base from V and 7 bases from J; junction bases left unmatched: 13. The CDR3 sequence is 16 residues long. The germline gives CDR1 LGHNA, CDR2 YSLEER. The chain's CDR3 is CASSQGIQSGGWEQYF. The CDR3 DNA reads as TGCGCCAGCAGCCAAGGGATCCAATCGGGAGGTTGGGAGCAGTACTTC.

The V call is TRBV5-4, the J call TRBJ2-5; D may be TRBD2 (6 bases). The germline V gene encodes CDR1 SGHNT and CDR2 YYREEE (reference sequence). This CDR3 region has 13 residues. Trimming took off 2 bases at V and 3 bases at J, with 8 bases between the two ends. The CDR3 DNA reads as TGTGCCAGCAGCTTTACGGGAGAAGAGACCCAGTACTTC. Translating it yields CASSFTGEETQYF.

The rearrangement links TRBV6-5 to TRBJ1-1; possible D gene TRBD1, 6 bases. The CDR3 loop spans 12 amino acids. Trimming took 2 bases from V and 12 from J, leaving 13 bases between them. Germline CDR1 MNHEY, CDR2 SVGAGI. The CDR3 spells CASSYGQGKTFF. Here the CDR3 DNA reads TGTGCCAGCAGTTACGGGCAGGGGAAGACTTTCTTT.

The chain is built from TRBV5-1 and TRBJ2-5; D unresolved. CDR3 length: 12 amino acids. Looked up from germline, CDR1 is SGHRS and CDR2 is YFSETQ. V dropped 2 bases and J dropped 3 bases, with 5 bases sitting between them. The CDR3 is CASSLAEETQYF. DNA of the CDR3: TGCGCCAGCAGCTTAGCCGAAGAGACCCAGTACTTC.

The chain carries TRBV29-1 and TRBJ1-6; tentative D call: TRBD1 (6 bases). Per the germline V gene, CDR1 is SQVTM and CDR2 is ANQGSEA. This CDR3 has 13 amino acids. The ends were cut back, 6 bases at V and 7 bases at J, with 13 bases in the middle. The CDR3 is CSVSAQGNSPLHF. The CDR3 bases are TGCAGCGTGTCGGCGCAGGGGAATTCACCCCTCCACTTT.

In this sample, this clone turned up once. The V gene is TRBV4-1, the J gene TRBJ2-3; 12 nucleotides line up with TRBD2. CDR3 size: 16 residues. The trim removed 1 base at V and 4 bases at J, leaving 3 bases unmatched. In germline, CDR1 is MGHRA, CDR2 YSYEKL. CDR3 in amino acids: CASSQVPSGGADTQYF. The CDR3, as DNA: TGCGCCAGCAGCCAAGTTCCTAGCGGGGGGGCAGATACGCAGTATTTT.

V gene TRBV27 combines with J gene TRBJ1-5; D call uncertain. This CDR3 is built from 13 residues. V was pared by 6 bases and J by 7 bases, with 13 bases between. CDR1 is MNHEY, CDR2 SMNVEV, per germline (reference sequence). The CDR3 spells CASSTRDLQPQHF. The CDR3 DNA sequence: TGTGCCAGCAGCACGAGGGATTTACAGCCCCAGCATTTT.

The CDR3: CASTQTSGRYNEQFF. The CDR3, as DNA: TGTGCCAGCACCCAAACTAGCGGACGCTACAATGAGCAGTTCTTC. V gene TRBV6-5 combines with J gene TRBJ2-1; 8 bases are a match to TRBD2. The germline V gene encodes CDR1 MNHEY and CDR2 SVGAGI. V shed 7 bases and J 3 bases; nucleotides not matched to a gene: 8. The CDR3 contains 15 residues.